This T cell receptor beta chain was retrieved from a study of T cells in Graves' hyperthyroidism and ophthalmopathy. Study results and limitations: Most thyroid clonotypes with frequency above 0.001 were detected in blood. Stable hyperthyroidism and ophthalmopathy were separated using 13 V-J signatures.

Using RNA transcripts as the source, TCR beta CDR3 regions were amplified. The study used the HTBI primer set for a first-round RT-PCR of the TCR CDR3. TCRdb itself ran the multiplex PCR reads through MiXCR, one entry per CDR3 protein. The table includes 490,000 or so distinct CDR3 sequences, approximately 49% detected once. A note on this clonotype: The target antigen is unknown.

Per germline, CDR1 SEHNR and CDR2 FQNEAQ (reference sequence). CDR3 length: 15 residues. J lost 2 bases, V lost 4 bases, and 6 bases had no gene match. Uncontrolled infection, other autoimmune disease, pregnancy and lactation each barred patients from inclusion. Thyroid ultrasound and orbital computed tomography, with clinical symptoms and serum thyroxine and TRAb, informed diagnoses. The receptor's source is an adult woman with Graves' disease, either hyperthyroidism or ophthalmopathy (not recorded which). The chain links TRBV7-9 to TRBJ2-7, with TRBD2 matching 9 bases. Sequenced: peripheral blood or thyroid tissue (not recorded which). CDR3 residues: CASSSRLAAAYEQYF. The CDR3 region has the DNA TGTGCCAGCAGCTCCCGACTAGCGGCCGCCTACGAGCAGTACTTC.